A single TCR beta chain is shown here with its context. Profiled with immunoSEQ multiplex PCR; TCRdb holds only in-frame clones, not every one. The sample carries around 41,000 clones, roughly 94% recorded once. The data stem from a study of control samples from healthy donors and cancer patients. Germline values: CDR1 DFQATT, CDR2 SNEGSKA (reference sequence). This CDR3 region has 17 residues. V lost 3 bases and J lost 8; bases outside the gene matches: 17. Sequenced sample: blood. The clonotype originates from a man aged 60 to 75 in good health. The V and J genes are TRBV20-1 and TRBJ2-1, with TRBD2 identical over 9 bases. As DNA, the CDR3 is TGCAGTGCTAGTAGCCCCGGAGGGCTAGCGGGGAATTATGAGCAGTTCTTC. Encoded protein: CSASSPGGLAGNYEQFF.